The 9 T cell receptor beta chains below were found in one sample sequenced in a study of tumor and adjacent non-tumor tissue in lung cancer (dated by TCRdb to 2016 to 2019). Preparation of the library involved multiplex PCR. These reads were obtained on an Illumina HiSeq 2500. TCRbeta libraries were built by three rounds of nested PCR using primers (Table S4), following protocols modified from ARM-PCR. The public reads were reprocessed in TCRdb via fastp at Q25 and MiXCR, keeping in-frame beta chains. Rows with one shared CDR3 protein collapse into an entry with the most common genes and DNA. The table for this sample lists some 80,000 distinct CDR3 sequences; just over 75% of them were counted only once. 40% of the sample lies in the top ten. RNA was extracted from bulk unsorted tissue and checked for quality with a NanoDrop ND-1000 and an Agilent 2100. For the normal lung samples, distant non-tumor tissue was collected more than 3 cm away from the tumor edge.

Sequencing input: distant non-tumor lung tissue. The source is a man between 65 and 80 years old with non-small cell lung cancer.

This clonotype was counted ten times or more. The chain uses TRBV5-4 and TRBJ2-7; 7 bases line up with TRBD2. The CDR3 loop spans 14 amino acids. V trimming: 0 bases; J trimming: 2 bases; junction bases outside the gene matches: 2. Germline-derived CDR1 and CDR2 are SGHNT and YYREEE (reference sequence). This chain's CDR3 is CASSLGGTTYEQYF. DNA for the CDR3: TGTGCCAGCAGCTTGGGGGGGACTACCTACGAGCAGTACTTC.

This chain links TRBV11-2 with TRBJ2-7; the D gene is possibly TRBD1 (6 bases). The V and J ends lost 5 bases and 3 bases respectively, with 14 bases between them. Germline assignment: CDR1 SGHAT and CDR2 FQNNGV. CDR3 length equals 14 residues. The CDR3 region is CASSPRDIDYEQYF. The CDR3 nucleotides are TGTGCCAGCAGCCCCCGGGACATAGACTACGAGCAGTACTTC. Looking up the rest from reference TRBV11-2 and TRBJ2-7 gives the full variable domain: EAGVAQSPRYKIIEKRQSVAFWCNPISGHATLYWYQQILGQGPKLLIQFQNNGVVDDSQLPKDRFSAERLKGVDSTLKIQPAKLEDSAVYLCASSPRDIDYEQYFGPGTRLTVT.

The genes are TRBV5-1 and TRBJ2-2; 9 nucleotides align to TRBD1. The V and J ends lost 5 bases and 6 bases, in that order; junction bases with no gene match: 8. The CDR3 extends over 15 amino acids. In germline, CDR1 is SGHRS, CDR2 YFSETQ. The CDR3 protein is CASRPGTGFAGELFF. The CDR3 DNA is TGCGCCAGCAGACCCGGGACAGGGTTCGCCGGGGAGCTGTTTTTT.

This clonotype was counted only a few times. The junction differs from germline at one of its ends, possibly a read error. The chain links TRBV11-2 to TRBJ2-7; D is possibly TRBD2 (7 bases). TRBJ2-1 explains the end of the DNA better; the J call may be wrong. The V gene's germline CDR1 is SGHAT and CDR2 FQNNGV. The CDR3 is 15 residues long. CDR3 coding DNA: TGTGCAAGCAGCTTAGATCGGGGGGCCCCCTACGAGCAGTTCTTC. As protein: CASSLDRGAPYEQFF.

A remark on this clonotype: Sequence at one end of the junction differs from germline and may be a read error. The chain carries TRBV6-1 and TRBJ2-7, with D tentatively TRBD1 or TRBD2 (7 bases each). From germline, CDR1 is MNHNS and CDR2 SASEGT. The CDR3 totals 14 residues. CDR3: CARSEAGGTEEQYF. The CDR3 DNA follows: TGTGCCAGAAGTGAAGCCGGGGGGACAGAAGAGCAGTACTTC.

This clonotype was seen a single time. One end of the junction fails to match germline, which may point to a read error. The chain uses TRBV6-2 or TRBV6-3 and TRBJ2-7; 11 bases align to TRBD2. The CDR3 covers 13 residues. CDR1 is MNHEY, CDR2 SVGEGT, per germline. CDR3 in DNA: TGCACCGGTCGGAGTAGCGGGAGGGACGAGCAGTACTTC. Its translation: CTGRSSGRDEQYF.

This clonotype showed up just a few times. A much larger clone is a single base away; this may be a read error. The chain carries TRBV12-3 or TRBV12-4 and TRBJ2-7; possible D gene TRBD2, 6 bases. Trimming stripped 6 bases from V and 6 bases from J, with 24 bases between. CDR3 length: 16 residues. The CDR3 coding sequence is TGTGCCAGCAGGGTGGGTAGCGGAGACTTCGGGGGCGAGCAGTACTTC. Its protein product is CASRVGSGDFGGEQYF.

Concerning this clonotype: A much more abundant neighbour one base away suggests this may be a read error. The rearrangement joins TRBV14 to TRBJ1-2, with D unresolved. The germline V gene encodes CDR1 SGHDN and CDR2 FVKESK. The CDR3 covers 16 residues. The CDR3 here is CTSSQGPRNQIYGYTF. DNA for the CDR3: TGTACCAGCAGCCAAGGACCCAGAAACCAAATCTACGGCTACACCTTC.

This rearrangement joins TRBV11-2 to TRBJ2-5; a weak D match, TRBD2 (5 bases). The germline CDR1 and CDR2 sequences are SGHAT and FQNNGV. The CDR3 runs 14 residues. Trimming took off 0 bases at V and 10 bases at J, with 15 bases between the two ends. The chain's CDR3 is CASSLDRVGKDQYF. The CDR3 nucleotides read TGTGCCAGCAGCTTAGATAGGGTCGGGAAGGACCAGTACTTC. The entire variable domain, with the rest obtained from reference TRBV11-2 and TRBJ2-5, is as follows: EAGVAQSPRYKIIEKRQSVAFWCNPISGHATLYWYQQILGQGPKLLIQFQNNGVVDDSQLPKDRFSAERLKGVDSTLKIQPAKLEDSAVYLCASSLDRVGKDQYFGPGTRLLVL.